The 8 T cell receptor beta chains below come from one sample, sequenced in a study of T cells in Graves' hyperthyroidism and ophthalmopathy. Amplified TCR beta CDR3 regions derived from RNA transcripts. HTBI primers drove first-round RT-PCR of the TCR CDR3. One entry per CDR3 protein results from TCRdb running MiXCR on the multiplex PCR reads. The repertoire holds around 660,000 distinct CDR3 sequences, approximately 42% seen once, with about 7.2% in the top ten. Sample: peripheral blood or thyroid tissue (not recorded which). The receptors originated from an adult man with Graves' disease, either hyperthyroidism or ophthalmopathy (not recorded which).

The CDR3: CASSLLGAEQYF. DNA for the CDR3: TGTGCCAGCAGCTTACTCGGTGCAGAGCAGTACTTC. The V call is TRBV7-2, the J call TRBJ2-7; D gene uncertain. This CDR3 comprises 12 residues. The germline gives CDR1 SGHTA, CDR2 FQGNSA. V lost 2 bases, J lost 7 bases, and 9 bases lay in between.

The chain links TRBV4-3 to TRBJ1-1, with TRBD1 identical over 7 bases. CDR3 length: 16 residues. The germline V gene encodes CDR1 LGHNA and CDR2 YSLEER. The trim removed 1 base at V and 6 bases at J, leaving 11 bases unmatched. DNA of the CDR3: TGCGCCAGCAGCCAAGCGGCTGACAGGGTCCGAGCTGAAGCTTTCTTT. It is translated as CASSQAADRVRAEAFF.

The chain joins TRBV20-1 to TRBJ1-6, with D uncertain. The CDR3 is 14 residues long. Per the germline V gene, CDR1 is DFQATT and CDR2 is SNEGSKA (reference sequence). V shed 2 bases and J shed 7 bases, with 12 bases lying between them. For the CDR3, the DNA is TGCAGTGCTAGACCGGGATCGGGGAATTCACCCCTCCACTTT. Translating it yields CSARPGSGNSPLHF.

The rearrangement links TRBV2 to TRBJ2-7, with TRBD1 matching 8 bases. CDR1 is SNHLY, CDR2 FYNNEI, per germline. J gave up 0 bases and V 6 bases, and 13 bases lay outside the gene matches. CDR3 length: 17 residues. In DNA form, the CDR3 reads TGTGCCAGCAGAACTGTGGACAGGGATTTATACTCCTACGAGCAGTACTTC. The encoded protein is CASRTVDRDLYSYEQYF.

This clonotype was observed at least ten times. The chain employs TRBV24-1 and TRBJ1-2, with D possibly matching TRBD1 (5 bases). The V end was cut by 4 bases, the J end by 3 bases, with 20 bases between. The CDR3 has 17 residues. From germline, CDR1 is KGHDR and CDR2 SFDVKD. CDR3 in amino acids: CATSDPSLGQGYYGYTF. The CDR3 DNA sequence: TGTGCCACCAGTGACCCCTCCCTGGGGCAGGGATACTATGGCTACACCTTC.

The CDR3 region has the DNA TGCAGTGCTAGTCGGGCCTTAGGGGACGAAAAACTGTTTTTT. This encodes CSASRALGDEKLFF. The genes are TRBV20-1 and TRBJ1-4, with a weak D call TRBD1 (5 bases). CDR1 is DFQATT, CDR2 SNEGSKA, per germline (reference sequence). V lost 3 bases, J lost 8 bases, and 16 bases lay in between. The CDR3 is made up of 14 amino acids.

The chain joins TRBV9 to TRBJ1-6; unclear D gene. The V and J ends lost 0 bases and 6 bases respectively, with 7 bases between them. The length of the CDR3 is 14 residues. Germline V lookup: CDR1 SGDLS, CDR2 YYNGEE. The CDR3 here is CASSVAGGNSPLHF. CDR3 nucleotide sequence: TGTGCCAGCAGCGTAGCTGGTGGTAATTCACCCCTCCACTTT.

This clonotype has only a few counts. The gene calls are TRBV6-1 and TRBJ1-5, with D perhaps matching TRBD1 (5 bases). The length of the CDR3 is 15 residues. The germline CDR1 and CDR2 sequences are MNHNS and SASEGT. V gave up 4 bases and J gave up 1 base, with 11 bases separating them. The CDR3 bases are TGTGCCAGCAGTGCCTTAGAGGGGAGCAATCAGCCCCAGCATTTT. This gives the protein CASSALEGSNQPQHF.